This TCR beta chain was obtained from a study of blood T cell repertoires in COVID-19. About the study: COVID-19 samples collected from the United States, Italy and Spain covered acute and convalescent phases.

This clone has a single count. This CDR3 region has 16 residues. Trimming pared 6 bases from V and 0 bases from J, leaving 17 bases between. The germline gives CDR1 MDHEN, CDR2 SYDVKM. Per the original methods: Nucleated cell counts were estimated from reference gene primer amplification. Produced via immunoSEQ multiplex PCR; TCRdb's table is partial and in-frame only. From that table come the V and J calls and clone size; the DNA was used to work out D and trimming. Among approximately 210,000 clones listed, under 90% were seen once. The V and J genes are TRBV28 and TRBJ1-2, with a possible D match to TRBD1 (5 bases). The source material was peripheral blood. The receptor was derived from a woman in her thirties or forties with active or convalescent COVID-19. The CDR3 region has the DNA TGTGCCAGCAGCCCAACCCCAGGGTTAGCTAACTATGGCTACACCTTC. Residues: CASSPTPGLANYGYTF.